A single sample gave rise to the 20 T cell receptor beta chains below, sequenced in a study of T cell repertoires in cytomegalovirus infection (dated 2019 in TCRdb). The sample's treatment or condition label, decoded: in vitro stimulation with specific CMV peptide epitopes to enrich CMV-specific T cells. Antigens of these TCRs are unknown. Data came from an Illumina HiSeq 1500. TCRdb trimmed the raw reads at Q25, called clones with MiXCR and kept productive beta chains. Every CDR3 protein is listed once, alongside the most common genes and DNA of its rows. The sample table contains approximately 1,000,000 distinct CDR3 sequences; only one count was recorded for 30% to 40% of them. The top ten clonotypes cover around 15% of the sample. The sample was cultured CD8+ T cells from PBMCs, taken from culture after CMV antigen stimulation. The receptors were sampled from a human donor in good health (CMV status not recorded). Some clones in this sample may be carry-over from other donors' samples.

The chain joins TRBV6-6 to TRBJ2-7; D not certain. The length of the CDR3 is 14 residues. V was clipped by 6 bases and J by 0 bases, with 12 bases between them. CDR1 is MNHNY, CDR2 SVGAGI, per germline (reference sequence). CDR3 in DNA: TGTGCCAGCAGCGGCCGGGCTAGCTCCTACGAGCAGTACGTC. Encoded protein: CASSGRASSYEQYV.

Comments on this clonotype: A read error may be the cause here, since a much bigger clone is one base away. The V call is TRBV13, the J call TRBJ2-1; TRBD2 agrees at 12 bases. Germline V gene data show CDR1 as PRHDT and CDR2 as FYEKMQ (reference sequence). This CDR3 spans 16 amino acids. CDR3: CASSSRTSGAHNEQSF. As DNA, the CDR3 is TGTGCCAGCAGCTCCCGGACTAGCGGGGCCCACAATGAGCAGTCCTTC.

As concerns this clonotype: Being one base from a much bigger clone, this may be a read error. The chain uses TRBV12-3 or TRBV12-4 and TRBJ2-7, with TRBD2 identical over 11 bases. The CDR3 has 16 amino acids. The CDR3 region is CASSSETSGEPYKQYF. CDR3 DNA sequence: TGTGCCAGCAGTTCCGAGACTAGCGGGGAACCCTACAAGCAGTACTTC.

This clonotype was observed at least ten times. This chain uses TRBV28 with TRBJ2-3; 8 nucleotides match TRBD1. Trimming took 7 bases from V and 3 from J; bases not matched to a gene: 6. This CDR3 has 14 residues. CDR1 and CDR2 (germline): MDHEN, SYDVKM. The CDR3 is CASIIDRGTDTQYF. The CDR3 DNA follows: TGTGCCAGCATCATAGACAGGGGAACAGATACGCAGTATTTT.

This clonotype was seen more than once but under ten times. The chain is built from TRBV12-5 and TRBJ1-2; D is perhaps TRBD1 (6 bases). Germline V gene lookup returns CDR1 LGHNT and CDR2 FRNRAP. V lost 5 bases to trimming and J lost 4 bases, with 14 bases between them. This CDR3 has 14 amino acids. As DNA, the CDR3 is TGTGCTAGTGGTCCCCCAGGACAGTCCTATGGCTACACCTTC. This translates into CASGPPGQSYGYTF. The entire variable domain, with the rest obtained from reference TRBV12-5 and TRBJ1-2, is as follows: DARVTQTPRHKVTEMGQEVTMRCQPILGHNTVFWYRQTMMQGLELLAYFRNRAPLDDSGMPKDRFSAEMPDATLATLKIQPSEPRDSAVYFCASGPPGQSYGYTFGSGTRLTVV.

This clonotype was counted only a few times. This chain links TRBV7-6 with TRBJ2-1, with 7 bases fitting TRBD1. J was trimmed by 2 bases and V by 4 bases; bases with no gene match: 8. The germline gives CDR1 SGHVS, CDR2 FNYEAQ. The CDR3 is 16 amino acids. The CDR3 coding sequence is TGTGCCAGCAGCTCTCGGGACAGCGAGGCCTACAATGAGCAGTTCTTC. Its translation: CASSSRDSEAYNEQFF.

The V and J genes are TRBV7-3 and TRBJ2-2; possibly TRBD2 for D (6 bases). Germline assignment: CDR1 SGHTA and CDR2 FQGTGA. V gave up 4 bases and J gave up 4 bases, with 25 bases separating them. CDR3 length equals 19 residues. CDR3 nucleotide sequence: TGTGCCAGCAGCTCTCCTGACTTCCCGGGACTGCCGAGCACCGGGGAGCTGTTTTTT. Its translation: CASSSPDFPGLPSTGELFF.

The V gene is TRBV6-1, the J gene TRBJ1-4, with D uncertain. This CDR3 is built from 14 residues. Germline CDR1 reads MNHNS; CDR2 reads SASEGT. Trimming cost V 7 bases and J 8 bases, with 17 bases left between them. The CDR3 spells CASKVWSNAEKLFF. The CDR3 DNA reads TGTGCCAGCAAGGTTTGGAGTAACGCGGAAAAACTGTTTTTT.

The genes are TRBV27 and TRBJ1-2; no clear D gene. This CDR3 has 16 residues. Per the germline V gene, CDR1 is MNHEY and CDR2 is SMNVEV (reference sequence). V lost 2 bases to trimming and J lost 5 bases, with 18 bases between them. CDR3 sequence: CASSLSSYTETYGYTF. The CDR3 nucleotides read TGTGCCAGCAGTTTAAGCTCCTACACAGAGACTTATGGCTACACCTTC.

This chain links TRBV10-3 with TRBJ2-2, with D possibly being TRBD1 (6 bases). Germline V gene lookup returns CDR1 ENHRY and CDR2 SYGVKD. The CDR3 contains 16 residues. V lost 0 bases, J lost 2 bases, and 10 bases lay in between. The CDR3 DNA follows: TGTGCCATCAGTGAGTCGGGGACATATAACACCGGGGAGCTGTTTTTT. Its protein is CAISESGTYNTGELFF.

This chain connects TRBV27 to TRBJ2-7; D unresolved. The CDR3 runs 17 residues. Germline V gene data show CDR1 as MNHEY and CDR2 as SMNVEV (reference sequence). The V gene lost 5 bases and the J gene lost 3 bases, with 23 bases spanning the gap. Here the CDR3 DNA reads TGTGCCAGCAGTCCAGCCCCTTTCACAGCCTCTTTCTACGAGCAGTACTTC. This translates into CASSPAPFTASFYEQYF.

The chain couples TRBV7-9 to TRBJ1-2, with 7 bases identical to TRBD1. This CDR3 is built from 15 residues. V was pared by 2 bases and J by 2 bases, with 5 bases of the junction left unmatched. Germline V gene data show CDR1 as SEHNR and CDR2 as FQNEAQ (reference sequence). CDR3 in amino acids: CASSLQGDPNYGYTF. The CDR3 bases are TGTGCCAGCAGCTTACAGGGGGATCCCAACTATGGCTACACCTTC.

V is TRBV9 and J is TRBJ1-2; possible D gene TRBD1, 6 bases. The V gene lost 4 bases and the J gene lost 4 bases, with 14 bases spanning the gap. The CDR3 has 14 residues. Germline V gives CDR1 SGDLS, CDR2 YYNGEE. The CDR3 coding sequence is TGTGCCAGCAGCCCTAGGGACACCCTCTATGGCTACACCTTC. Its translation: CASSPRDTLYGYTF.

This chain uses TRBV9 with TRBJ1-3, with D unresolved. Germline V gene data show CDR1 as SGDLS and CDR2 as YYNGEE. Trimming took off 3 bases at V and 0 bases at J, with 13 bases between the two ends. CDR3 length equals 16 residues. The CDR3 sequence is CASSAEDGSSGNTIYF. DNA of the CDR3: TGTGCCAGCAGCGCGGAGGACGGGAGCTCTGGAAACACCATATATTTT.

J is TRBJ1-4 and V is TRBV12-3 or TRBV12-4; 9 nucleotides agree with TRBD1. The CDR3 loop spans 18 amino acids. V shed 6 bases, J shed 3 bases, and the junction held 14 bases outside the gene matches. CDR3 sequence reads: CASRQGQGTRPPNEKLFF. CDR3 nucleotides: TGTGCCAGCAGACAGGGACAGGGAACACGACCACCTAATGAAAAACTGTTTTTT.

The rearrangement uses TRBV10-3 and TRBJ2-7, with TRBD1 matching 8 bases. CDR3 length equals 15 residues. Unmatched junction bases numbered 12, after V lost 8 bases and J lost 3 bases. CDR1 is ENHRY, CDR2 SYGVKD, per germline. CDR3 sequence: CAIGIRTGTIYEQYF. In nucleotides, the CDR3 is TGTGCCATCGGGATCAGGACAGGGACAATCTACGAGCAGTACTTC.

This chain links TRBV7-9 with TRBJ2-1; TRBD2 matches 10 bases. The length of the CDR3 is 16 residues. Germline loops: CDR1 SEHNR, CDR2 FQNEAQ (reference sequence). J lost 7 bases, V lost 1 base, and 7 bases had no gene match. The CDR3 is CASSLGYSGGANEQFF. The CDR3 nucleotides are TGTGCCAGCAGCTTAGGGTACAGCGGGGGGGCGAATGAGCAGTTCTTC.

This clonotype came up many times. This sequence joins TRBV7-9 and TRBJ1-3, with a possible D match to TRBD1 (5 bases). The germline V and J ends were trimmed by 3 bases and 5 bases, with 11 bases remaining between them. CDR1 SEHNR and CDR2 FQNEAQ come from the germline V gene (reference sequence). The CDR3 contains 14 residues. CDR3 in amino acids: CASSFWTTRNTIYF. In nucleotides, the CDR3 is TGTGCCAGCAGCTTCTGGACAACGCGAAACACCATATATTTT.

The CDR3 coding sequence is TGTGCCAGCAGCTCCGAAGGGATAAATCAGCCCCAGCATTTT. It is translated as CASSSEGINQPQHF. The V call is TRBV7-9, the J call TRBJ1-5, with D unresolved. Germline V gene sequence: CDR1 SEHNR, CDR2 FQNEAQ (reference sequence). The CDR3 has 14 amino acids. The V end was cut by 4 bases, the J end by 4 bases, with 11 bases between.

This clonotype was seen a few times. The genes are TRBV27 and TRBJ2-4, with 10 nucleotides matching TRBD2. Germline V gene lookup returns CDR1 MNHEY and CDR2 SMNVEV (reference sequence). The CDR3 totals 16 residues. J lost 0 bases, V lost 6 bases, and 5 bases had no gene match. The CDR3 sequence: CASSLTSGLAKNIQYF. DNA of the CDR3: TGTGCCAGCAGCTTGACTAGCGGGCTAGCCAAAAACATTCAGTACTTC.